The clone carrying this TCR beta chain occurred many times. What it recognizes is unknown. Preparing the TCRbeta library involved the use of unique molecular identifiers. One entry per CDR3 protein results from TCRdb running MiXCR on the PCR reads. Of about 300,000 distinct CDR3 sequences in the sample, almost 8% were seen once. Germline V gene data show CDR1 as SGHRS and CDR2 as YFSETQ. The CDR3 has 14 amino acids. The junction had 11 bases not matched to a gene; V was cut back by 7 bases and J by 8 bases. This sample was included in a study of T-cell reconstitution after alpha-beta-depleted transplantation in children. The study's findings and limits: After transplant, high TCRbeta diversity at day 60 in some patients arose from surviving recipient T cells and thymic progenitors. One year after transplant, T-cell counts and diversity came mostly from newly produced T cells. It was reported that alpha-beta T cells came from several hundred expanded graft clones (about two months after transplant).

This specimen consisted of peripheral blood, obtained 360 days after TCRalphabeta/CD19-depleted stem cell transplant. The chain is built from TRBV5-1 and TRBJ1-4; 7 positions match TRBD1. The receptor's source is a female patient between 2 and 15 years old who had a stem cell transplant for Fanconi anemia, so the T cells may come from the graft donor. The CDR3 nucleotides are TGCGCCAGCGGGACGGGGACAGTCGAGGAAAAACTGTTTTTT. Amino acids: CASGTGTVEEKLFF.